These 24 T cell receptor beta chains were all obtained from the same sample, sequenced in a study of blood T cells in healthy people across ages. For the second PCR, which ran for about 7 to 11 cycles, a sample-barcoded 5' primer and a J-beta primer mix were used. From the 5' RACE reads, TCRdb called clonotypes with MiXCR, one entry per CDR3 protein. The data hold 800,000 to 950,000 distinct CDR3 sequences, with 25% to 30% observed a single time. These data are also associated with another study on T cells of mothers and their children.

Sequencing was carried out using blood. These receptors were collected from a woman aged 40 to 50 in good health.

As to this clonotype: A much larger clone differs from this one at a single base, so this may be a read error. The chain joins TRBV5-5 to TRBJ2-1; maybe TRBD1 (6 bases). Trimming left V 6 bases short and J 5 bases short, with 15 bases between. CDR1 SGHKS and CDR2 YYEKEE come from the germline V gene (reference sequence). This CDR3 spans 14 amino acids. CDR3 residues: CASTRGHLHNEQFF. In nucleotides, the CDR3 is TGTGCCAGCACCAGGGGACACCTCCACAATGAGCAGTTCTTC.

Many counts were recorded for this clonotype. V is TRBV5-4 and J is TRBJ2-5, with TRBD2 identical over 7 bases. CDR3 size: 16 residues. V trimming: 1 base; J trimming: 4 bases; junction bases outside the gene matches: 10. Per germline, CDR1 SGHNT and CDR2 YYREEE (reference sequence). The CDR3 here is CASSLPGTISRETQYF. The CDR3 bases are TGTGCCAGCAGCTTGCCGGGGACTATCAGTCGAGAGACCCAGTACTTC. The entire variable domain, with the rest obtained from reference TRBV5-4 and TRBJ2-5, is as follows: ETGVTQSPTHLIKTRGQQVTLRCSSQSGHNTVSWYQQALGQGPQFIFQYYREEENGRGNFPPRFSGLQFPNYSSELNVNALELDDSALYLCASSLPGTISRETQYFGPGTRLLVL.

The rearrangement joins TRBV5-1 to TRBJ2-3; D possibly corresponds to TRBD2 (5 bases). With 4 bases removed from V and 0 bases from J, the gap between germline ends came to 18 bases. CDR1 is SGHRS, CDR2 YFSETQ, per germline. This CDR3 contains 17 residues. The CDR3: CASSLDGIPSSTDTQYF. The CDR3 DNA reads TGCGCCAGCAGCCTGGACGGGATCCCCTCTAGCACAGATACGCAGTATTTT.

In this sample, this clonotype turned up many times. The chain has TRBV5-1 and TRBJ2-1; 9 nucleotides agree with TRBD2. The CDR3 runs 15 residues. CDR1 and CDR2 from the germline V gene are SGHRS and YFSETQ. Germline trimming cut 1 base from V and 7 bases from J; bases unmatched to any gene: 6. CDR3 region: CASSLLSGGRNEQFF. Here the CDR3 DNA reads TGCGCCAGCAGCTTGCTTAGCGGGGGAAGGAATGAGCAGTTCTTC. The whole variable domain, filled in from reference TRBV5-1 and TRBJ2-1, reads KAGVTQTPRYLIKTRGQQVTLSCSPISGHRSVSWYQQTPGQGLQFLFEYFSETQRNKGNFPGRFSGRQFSNSRSEMNVSTLELGDSALYLCASSLLSGGRNEQFFGPGTRLTVL.

The chain has TRBV28 and TRBJ1-1; possible D gene TRBD1, 5 bases. The germline gives CDR1 MDHEN, CDR2 SYDVKM. The CDR3 loop spans 13 amino acids. Trimming removed 7 bases from V and 6 bases from J, with 15 bases in between. DNA for the CDR3: TGTGCCAGCAACAGGAGCCCAGTCCCTGAAGCTTTCTTT. This sequence encodes CASNRSPVPEAFF.

This clonotype was counted a few times. V is TRBV6-2 or TRBV6-3 and J is TRBJ1-1; D not certain. The CDR3 loop spans 14 amino acids. Trimming cost V 10 bases and J 0 bases, with 15 bases left between them. The germline V gene has CDR1 MNHEY and CDR2 SVGEGT. The CDR3 DNA reads TGTGCCACCCAAACTCACTGGGTGAACACTGAAGCTTTCTTT. Encoded protein: CATQTHWVNTEAFF.

This chain links TRBV7-2 with TRBJ1-2; 9 bases agree with TRBD1. Germline CDR1 SGHTA, CDR2 FQGNSA. The CDR3 length is 15 residues. With 2 bases clipped from V and 7 bases from J, the junction kept 8 bases outside the gene matches. Here the CDR3 DNA reads TGTGCCAGCAGCTTAAGGGACAGGGACCTTCGTGGCTACACCTTC. Amino acids: CASSLRDRDLRGYTF. The full variable domain, with the rest looked up from reference TRBV7-2 and TRBJ1-2, is GAGVSQSPSNKVTEKGKDVELRCDPISGHTALYWYRQSLGQGLEFLIYFQGNSAPDKSGLPSDRFSAERTGGSVSTLTIQRTQQEDSAVYLCASSLRDRDLRGYTFGSGTRLTVV.

This clonotype occurred a few times. The rearrangement uses TRBV2 and TRBJ2-3, with a tentative D call TRBD2 (5 bases). Germline values: CDR1 SNHLY, CDR2 FYNNEI. CDR3 length: 14 amino acids. Trimming took 5 bases from V and 1 from J, leaving 10 bases between them. CDR3 sequence: CASSQLGGTDTQYF. The CDR3 region has the DNA TGTGCCAGCAGTCAACTAGGAGGCACAGATACGCAGTATTTT.

This clonotype was detected a few times. The V gene is TRBV7-8, the J gene TRBJ1-2; maybe TRBD1 (5 bases). CDR3 size: 12 residues. In germline, CDR1 is SGHVS, CDR2 FQNEAQ. Trimming took off 5 bases at V and 7 bases at J, with 11 bases between the two ends. CDR3 region: CASSKSRVGYTF. DNA of the CDR3: TGTGCCAGCAGCAAGAGCAGGGTTGGCTACACCTTC. Full variable domain (rest looked up from reference TRBV7-8 and TRBJ1-2): GAGVSQSPRYKVAKRGQDVALRCDPISGHVSLFWYQQALGQGPEFLTYFQNEAQLDKSGLPSDRFFAERPEGSVSTLKIQRTQQEDSAVYLCASSKSRVGYTFGSGTRLTVV.

This clonotype appeared many times. The gene calls are TRBV4-1 and TRBJ2-7; perhaps TRBD2 as D (5 bases). The CDR3 length is 12 residues. Trimming took 5 bases from V and 5 from J, leaving 10 bases between them. Germline V gene sequence: CDR1 MGHRA, CDR2 YSYEKL. CDR3: CASSSGGHEQYF. The CDR3 DNA reads TGCGCCAGCAGCAGCGGAGGCCACGAGCAGTACTTC.

This clonotype has just a few counts. The rearrangement links TRBV20-1 to TRBJ1-5, with 9 positions matching TRBD1. The V gene's germline CDR1 is DFQATT and CDR2 SNEGSKA (reference sequence). This CDR3 is 13 amino acids long. Trimming at V came to 6 bases and at J to 12 bases, leaving 12 bases not matched to a gene. DNA for the CDR3: TGCAGTGCCGCCGGGACAGGGTTGGATTTCCAGCATTTT. Its translation: CSAAGTGLDFQHF.

Comments on this clonotype: A junction end diverges from the germline sequence, so it may reflect a read error. This chain's CDR3 is CVSSPRQDGNTEAFF. Written as DNA, the CDR3 is TGTGTCAGCAGTCCACGACAGGATGGGAACACTGAAGCTTTCTTT. The V call is TRBV6-1, the J call TRBJ1-1; a possible D gene is TRBD1 (6 bases). Germline loops: CDR1 MNHNS, CDR2 SASEGT. This CDR3 region has 15 residues.

The chain employs TRBV7-2 and TRBJ2-5; possible D gene TRBD2, 6 bases. The germline gives CDR1 SGHTA, CDR2 FQGNSA. The CDR3 runs to 15 residues. Trimming stripped 5 bases from V and 11 bases from J, with 24 bases between. The CDR3 coding sequence is TGTGCCAGCAGCCCATCTCGGGACTCTGTCTCTGAGCAGTACTTC. Translated: CASSPSRDSVSEQYF.

This clonotype showed up just a few times. This chain connects TRBV4-1 to TRBJ1-1, with D tentatively TRBD1 (6 bases). Germline CDR1 reads MGHRA; CDR2 reads YSYEKL. This CDR3 contains 18 residues. V was cut by 0 bases and J by 1 base, with 18 bases left in between. The CDR3, as DNA: TGCGCCAGCAGCCAAGATCGGGTGGGGGGGGCCAGGAACACTGAAGCTTTCTTT. Translation: CASSQDRVGGARNTEAFF.

This clonotype has at least ten counts. The V gene is TRBV12-3 or TRBV12-4, the J gene TRBJ2-6; D is perhaps TRBD1 (7 bases). The CDR3 contains 18 residues. The V and J ends lost 4 bases and 1 base respectively, with 17 bases between them. The CDR3 reads CASSSRTGLKSGANVLTF. The CDR3, as DNA: TGTGCCAGCAGTTCCCGGACAGGACTAAAATCTGGGGCCAACGTCCTGACTTTC.

About this clonotype: At one end, the junction sequence differs from germline, possibly due to a read error. The chain has TRBV14 and TRBJ1-2, with D possibly TRBD1 on 5 matching bases. Germline CDR1 is SGHDN and CDR2 is FVKESK. The CDR3 covers 12 residues. In DNA, the CDR3 is TGTGCCAGCAGCCACGGGGCCCAGGGCTACGCCTTC. This translates into CASSHGAQGYAF.

This clonotype occurred a few times. The J gene is TRBJ2-1, the V gene TRBV6-5, with D perhaps matching TRBD2 (6 bases). Trimming left V 5 bases short and J 5 bases short, with 13 bases between. The germline gives CDR1 MNHEY, CDR2 SVGAGI. This CDR3 is built from 14 residues. The CDR3, as DNA: TGTGCCAGCAGTAAGGACTATTCCGACAATGAGCAGTTCTTC. Translation gives CASSKDYSDNEQFF.

This clonotype has a handful of counts. The chain employs TRBV5-1 and TRBJ2-7; TRBD2 aligns across 8 bases. The CDR3 runs 14 residues. Germline lookup yields CDR1 SGHRS and CDR2 YFSETQ. The V gene end was trimmed by 7 bases and the J gene end by 1 base; junction bases not matched to a gene: 7. The CDR3 region is CASGLAGPSYEQYF. In nucleotides, the CDR3 is TGCGCCAGCGGATTAGCGGGGCCTTCCTACGAGCAGTACTTC.

In DNA, the CDR3 is TGTGCCAGCAGTAAGTCCGGGGGGATGGGGACTGAAGCTTTCTTT. It specifies CASSKSGGMGTEAFF. The J gene is TRBJ1-1, the V gene TRBV3-1; D perhaps matches TRBD1 (5 bases). The CDR3 is 15 residues long. Trimming left V 6 bases short and J 5 bases short, with 19 bases between. Germline CDR1 is LGHDT and CDR2 is YNNKEL (reference sequence).

In this sample, this clonotype turned up once. A much larger clone lies one base from this, so it may be a read error. CDR3 coding DNA: TGTACCAGCAGCCAAGATGGGGGACAGGGAAATGAGCAGTTCTTC. Amino acids: CTSSQDGGQGNEQFF. V and J are TRBV3-1 and TRBJ2-1; 9 bases line up with TRBD1. Per germline, CDR1 LGHDT and CDR2 YNNKEL (reference sequence). This CDR3 spans 15 amino acids.

The rearrangement uses TRBV18 and TRBJ1-2; no definite D call. Germline lookup yields CDR1 KGHSH and CDR2 LQKENI. V lost 2 bases and J lost 6, with 10 bases in between. The CDR3 consists of 13 residues. The CDR3 region has the DNA TGTGCCAGCTCACCAAATACGGAAGATGGCTACACCTTC. Translating gives CASSPNTEDGYTF.

This clonotype was observed a handful of times. The junction shows a germline mismatch at one end, possibly a read error. The chain couples TRBV6-1 to TRBJ2-3, with a weak D call TRBD2 (7 bases). Germline loops: CDR1 MNHNS, CDR2 SASEGT. The CDR3 has 19 residues. The CDR3 region has the DNA TGTACCAGCCCCCCGTTGGGGGGGGCCGACAGAAATAGCACAGATACGCAGTATTTT. As protein: CTSPPLGGADRNSTDTQYF.

V gene TRBV5-1 combines with J gene TRBJ2-1; 9 nucleotides line up with TRBD2. V lost 0 bases, J lost 3 bases, and 4 bases stayed unmatched. The CDR3 runs 16 residues. CDR1 is SGHRS, CDR2 YFSETQ, per germline. CDR3 sequence: CASSLVPTSGYNEQFF. The DNA for the CDR3 is TGCGCCAGCAGCTTGGTACCGACTAGCGGCTACAATGAGCAGTTCTTC.

The chain carries TRBV20-1 and TRBJ1-5, with a possible D match to TRBD1 (5 bases). V was pared by 1 base and J by 2 bases, with 12 bases between. The CDR3 runs to 15 residues. Looked up from germline, CDR1 is DFQATT and CDR2 is SNEGSKA (reference sequence). CDR3 amino acids: CSARGQGGGNQPQHF. CDR3 bases: TGCAGTGCTAGAGGCCAGGGTGGGGGCAATCAGCCCCAGCATTTT.